The source of this T cell receptor (beta chain) is a study of Ad26.COV2.S vaccination and SARS-CoV-2 variants. Study summary: COV1001, an Ad26.COV2.S trial, supplied this vaccine-arm donor.

Assay: immunoSEQ multiplex PCR; the TCRdb copy retains only in-frame clones and omits some. The repertoire holds some 340,000 clones, over 80% seen once, with 2% to 2.5% in the top ten. The treatment here: 15 to 20 received Ad26.COV2.S at low or high dose, single or two shots; 5 received placebo; per-sample allocation not given. Day 63 following the first vaccine or placebo injection was when the samples were taken. This vaccine is an Ad26 vector that expresses the Wuhan-strain SARS-CoV-2 spike. The V and J ends lost 5 bases and 3 bases respectively, with 18 bases between them. Germline values: CDR1 MNHEY, CDR2 SMNVEV (reference sequence). The length of the CDR3 is 16 residues.

The sample was peripheral blood, taken in a trial of Ad26.COV2.S vaccine versus placebo. The source of this sequence is a person aged 18 to 59 who received the Ad26.COV2.S COVID-19 vaccine or a placebo. This chain connects TRBV27 to TRBJ2-3; D unclear. The CDR3 loop is CASSPYPTTRTDTQYF. The CDR3 DNA reads as TGTGCCAGCAGTCCCTATCCTACCACGAGGACAGATACGCAGTATTTT.